This T cell receptor beta chain came from a study of T cell responses to AZD1222 COVID-19 vaccine. Whole-study results and caveats: Baseline serostatus was positive in only six AZD1222 recipients. The sample set comprised mostly white British donors with more females, and clonal diversity was possibly underestimated. Unmutated variant regions are reportedly targeted by nearly half of spike-specific TCRs.

Concerning this clone: Its antigen is as yet unknown.

The ends were cut back, 0 bases at V and 2 bases at J, with 7 bases in the middle. This CDR3 is built from 14 residues. Germline lookup yields CDR1 SGHAT and CDR2 FQNNGV. The repertoire was sequenced with immunoSEQ multiplex PCR; TCRdb's copy has only in-frame clones and lacks some. The sample has about 40,000 clones, roughly 88% seen once. The receptor comes from an adult who received the AZD1222 COVID-19 vaccine. The sequences come from peripheral blood, collected 28 days after the second AZD1222 dose. The V and J genes are TRBV11-2 and TRBJ2-5; no clear D. CDR3 sequence reads: CASSLDSLQETQYF. DNA of the CDR3: TGTGCCAGCAGCTTAGATAGCCTTCAAGAGACCCAGTACTTC.